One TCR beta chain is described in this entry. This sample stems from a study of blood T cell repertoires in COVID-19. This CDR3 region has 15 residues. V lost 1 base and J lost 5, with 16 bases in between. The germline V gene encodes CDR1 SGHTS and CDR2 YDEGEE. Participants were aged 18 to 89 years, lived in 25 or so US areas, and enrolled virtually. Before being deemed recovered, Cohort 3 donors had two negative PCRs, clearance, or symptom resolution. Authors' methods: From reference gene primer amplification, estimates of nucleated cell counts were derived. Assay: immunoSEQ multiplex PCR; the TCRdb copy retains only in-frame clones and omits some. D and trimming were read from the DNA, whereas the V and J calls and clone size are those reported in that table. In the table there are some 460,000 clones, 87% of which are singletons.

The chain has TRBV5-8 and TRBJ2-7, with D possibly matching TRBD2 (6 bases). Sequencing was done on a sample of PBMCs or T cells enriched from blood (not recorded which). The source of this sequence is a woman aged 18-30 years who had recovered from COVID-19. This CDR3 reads CASSLSRGTSHEQYF. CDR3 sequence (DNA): TGTGCCAGCAGCTTGTCACGGGGGACCAGCCACGAGCAGTACTTC.